This T cell receptor (beta chain) is from a study of T cells in Graves' hyperthyroidism and ophthalmopathy. About the research overall: Peripheral blood specimens were obtained at initial diagnosis, prior to any treatment.

CDR3 length: 14 residues. CDR1 is DFQATT and CDR2 is SNEGSKA in the germline V gene (reference sequence). Amplification of TCR beta CDR3 regions was performed using RNA transcripts as template. RT-PCR in the first round (using the HTBI primer set) targeted the TCR CDR3. Each CDR3 protein gets one entry after TCRdb re-called the multiplex PCR reads with MiXCR. The table lists fewer than 350,000 distinct CDR3 sequences, about 19% of them singletons, with 35% to 40% in the top ten. Uncontrolled infection, other autoimmune disease, pregnancy or lactation led to exclusion. Clinical symptoms, serum thyroxine, TRAb, thyroid ultrasound and orbital computed tomography established diagnosis. With regard to this clonotype: Its antigen is currently unknown.

Findings of the study overall: Classification by a 13 V-J model distinguished ophthalmopathy from stable hyperthyroidism.

This chain links TRBV20-1 with TRBJ2-7; TRBD1 agrees at 9 bases. The receptor was derived from a man aged 45-65 years with Graves' ophthalmopathy. The sample was blood. In nucleotides, the CDR3 is TGCAGCGTTAAATCGGGACAGGGAAAATACGAGCAGTACTTC. Its protein product is CSVKSGQGKYEQYF.